These 18 T cell receptor beta chains were sequenced from one sample in a study of blood T cell repertoires in COVID-19. Clones were read by immunoSEQ multiplex PCR, and TCRdb kept only the in-frame ones, dropping some. The table lists about 100,000 clones, 90% to 95% of them singletons. The specimen sequenced was peripheral blood. The receptor set was obtained from a man aged 50-59 years with active COVID-19.

The chain carries TRBV19 and TRBJ1-6; D gene unclear. Germline loops: CDR1 LNHDA, CDR2 SQIVND (reference sequence). There are 15 residues in the CDR3. The V end was cut by 6 bases, the J end by 10 bases, with 19 bases between. CDR3 DNA: TGTGCCAGTAGGCCCCCGAAGCCATTTCGATCACCCCTCCACTTT. Protein: CASRPPKPFRSPLHF.

The chain has TRBV19 and TRBJ2-6; no firm D call. V shed 7 bases and J shed 3 bases, with 10 bases lying between them. Germline-derived CDR1 and CDR2 are LNHDA and SQIVND (reference sequence). The CDR3 sequence is 14 residues long. The CDR3 is CASTASGGANVLTF. CDR3 DNA: TGTGCCAGTACAGCGTCTGGTGGGGCCAACGTCCTGACTTTC. Full variable domain (outside the CDR3, taken from reference TRBV19 and TRBJ2-6): DGGITQSPKYLFRKEGQNVTLSCEQNLNHDAMYWYRQDPGQGLRLIYYSQIVNDFQKGDIAEGYSVSREKKESFPLTVTSAQKNPTAFYLCASTASGGANVLTFGAGSRLTVL.

CDR3 DNA sequence: TGTGCCAGCAGTTACGGCGGGCCGTCCACAGATACGCAGTATTTT. Residues: CASSYGGPSTDTQYF. This rearrangement joins TRBV6-5 to TRBJ2-3; tentative D call: TRBD2 (5 bases). Germline values: CDR1 MNHEY, CDR2 SVGAGI. Deletions cut 2 bases from V and 2 bases from J, with 11 bases between. The CDR3 extends over 15 amino acids.

The rearrangement uses TRBV6-5 and TRBJ1-1, with unresolved D. Germline-derived CDR1 and CDR2 are MNHEY and SVGAGI. The CDR3 contains 16 residues. V lost 0 bases, J lost 0 bases, and 11 bases lay in between. The chain's CDR3 is CASSYSFALLNTEAFF. CDR3 sequence (DNA): TGTGCCAGCAGTTACTCATTCGCCCTATTGAACACTGAAGCTTTCTTT.

The chain uses TRBV11-2 and TRBJ2-7; TRBD2 aligns across 8 bases. Germline CDR1 and CDR2: SGHAT and FQNNGV. The CDR3 is made up of 17 amino acids. J gave up 0 bases and V 1 base, and 8 bases lay outside the gene matches. In nucleotides, the CDR3 is TGTGCCAGCAGCTTAGCCCCCCCGGGGACTAGCTCCTACGAGCAGTACGTC. Translating it yields CASSLAPPGTSSYEQYV.

This clone was counted a single time. The V call is TRBV19, the J call TRBJ1-1, with 8 bases identical to TRBD1. CDR1 and CDR2 (germline): LNHDA, SQIVND (reference sequence). The CDR3 runs to 12 residues. V gave up 7 bases and J gave up 4 bases; unmatched junction bases: 2. In DNA, the CDR3 is TGTGCCAGTACAGGGGGCTTCACTGAAGCTTTCTTT. It translates to CASTGGFTEAFF.

CDR3 region: CASSSRGSTDTQYF. CDR3 nucleotides: TGTGCCAGCAGCTCGCGAGGTAGCACAGATACGCAGTATTTT. The V and J genes are TRBV5-6 and TRBJ2-3; D is uncertain. V lost 3 bases, J lost 0 bases, and 8 bases lay in between. Germline lookup yields CDR1 SGHDT and CDR2 YYEEEE. The CDR3 runs 14 residues.

The rearrangement links TRBV11-2 to TRBJ2-3; D ambiguous. Germline loops: CDR1 SGHAT, CDR2 FQNNGV. The CDR3 totals 14 residues. The V end was cut by 4 bases, the J end by 0 bases, with 8 bases between. CDR3 amino acids: CASSSVFSTDTQYF. CDR3 DNA: TGTGCCAGCAGCTCCGTGTTTAGCACAGATACGCAGTATTTT.

J is TRBJ1-1 and V is TRBV6-6; D is ambiguous. Deletions cut 11 bases from V and 1 base from J, with 11 bases between. The germline gives CDR1 MNHNY, CDR2 SVGAGI (reference sequence). CDR3 length: 12 residues. CDR3 residues: CASGMGNTEAFF. In nucleotides, the CDR3 is TGTGCCTCGGGGATGGGGAACACTGAAGCTTTCTTT.

The chain employs TRBV10-3 and TRBJ1-1; D remains ambiguous. CDR3 length: 14 residues. Trimming stripped 0 bases from V and 2 bases from J, with 7 bases between. CDR1 is ENHRY and CDR2 is SYGVKD in the germline V gene. The CDR3 region has the DNA TGTGCCATCAGTGAGTCGAGTCAAAACACTGAAGCTTTCTTT. Its protein product is CAISESSQNTEAFF.

The V call is TRBV3-1 (or the pseudogene TRBV3-2), the J call TRBJ2-1, with TRBD1 matching over 9 bases. Germline CDR1 is LGHDT and CDR2 is YNNKEL (reference sequence). The CDR3 has 15 residues. The ends lost 2 bases at V and 9 bases at J; junction bases unmatched: 8. As DNA, the CDR3 is TGTGCCAGCAGCCAAAGACAGGGGGGGGGCGGTGAGCAGTTCTTC. Encoded protein: CASSQRQGGGGEQFF.

The chain recombines TRBV5-1 with TRBJ2-1; 9 nucleotides align to TRBD1. CDR1 and CDR2 from the germline V gene are SGHRS and YFSETQ. This CDR3 has 15 residues. The V and J ends lost 2 bases and 8 bases, in that order; junction bases with no gene match: 8. The CDR3 region has the DNA TGCGCCAGCAGCTTATTGGGACAGGGAACCTATGAGCAGTTCTTC. Translated: CASSLLGQGTYEQFF. Together with reference TRBV5-1 and TRBJ2-1, the CDR3 gives the full variable domain: KAGVTQTPRYLIKTRGQQVTLSCSPISGHRSVSWYQQTPGQGLQFLFEYFSETQRNKGNFPGRFSGRQFSNSRSEMNVSTLELGDSALYLCASSLLGQGTYEQFFGPGTRLTVL.

This clone has a single count. This chain links TRBV5-1 with TRBJ2-3, with a tentative D call TRBD2 (6 bases). The length of the CDR3 is 18 residues. V was cut by 0 bases and J by 1 base, with 18 bases left in between. Germline lookup yields CDR1 SGHRS and CDR2 YFSETQ. CDR3 sequence (DNA): TGCGCCAGCAGCTTGGCGCGGGGTCTCCTCAGGGGCACAGATACGCAGTATTTT. This sequence encodes CASSLARGLLRGTDTQYF. Full variable domain (missing parts from reference TRBV5-1 and TRBJ2-3): KAGVTQTPRYLIKTRGQQVTLSCSPISGHRSVSWYQQTPGQGLQFLFEYFSETQRNKGNFPGRFSGRQFSNSRSEMNVSTLELGDSALYLCASSLARGLLRGTDTQYFGPGTRLTVL.

This clone has a single count. V is TRBV5-1 and J is TRBJ2-1; 9 bases match TRBD2. Germline V gene lookup returns CDR1 SGHRS and CDR2 YFSETQ. The ends lost 0 bases at V and 6 bases at J; junction bases unmatched: 4. The CDR3 loop spans 15 amino acids. CDR3 in DNA: TGCGCCAGCAGCTTGGCCGGGACTAGCTCCAATGAGCAGTTCTTC. This codes for CASSLAGTSSNEQFF.

The genes are TRBV5-1 and TRBJ2-2; TRBD1 agrees at 9 bases. This CDR3 is built from 17 residues. Unmatched junction bases numbered 7, after V lost 4 bases and J lost 0 bases. Germline V gene sequence: CDR1 SGHRS, CDR2 YFSETQ. The CDR3 region is CASSPTGGSANTGELFF. The CDR3 nucleotides are TGCGCCAGCAGCCCGACAGGGGGGTCTGCGAACACCGGGGAGCTGTTTTTT.

This chain joins TRBV30 and TRBJ1-2, with 9 bases matching TRBD1. Germline values: CDR1 GTSNPN, CDR2 SVGIG (reference sequence). There are 14 residues in the CDR3. V trimming: 1 base; J trimming: 4 bases; junction bases outside the gene matches: 4. CDR3 nucleotide sequence: TGTGCCTGGAGTGGGGACAGGGTCGGCTATGGCTACACCTTC. This encodes CAWSGDRVGYGYTF.

The V call is TRBV7-2, the J call TRBJ2-2; TRBD2 matches at 11 bases. CDR3 length equals 16 residues. Germline V gene sequence: CDR1 SGHTA, CDR2 FQGNSA. Trimming cost V 6 bases and J 9 bases; bases outside gene matches: 12. The chain's CDR3 is CASSRSGRGRTRELFF. DNA for the CDR3: TGTGCCAGCAGTCGTAGCGGGAGGGGACGAACTCGGGAGCTGTTTTTT.

V gene TRBV12-5 combines with J gene TRBJ1-2; possibly TRBD1 for D (6 bases). Trimming took 5 bases from V and 7 from J, leaving 11 bases between them. The CDR3 runs 12 residues. Germline V gene lookup returns CDR1 LGHNT and CDR2 FRNRAP. The CDR3 coding sequence is TGTGCTAGTGGTCACAGGGACCGTGGCTACACCTTC. Protein: CASGHRDRGYTF.